These T cell receptor beta chains were read from a single sample in a study of blood T cell repertoires in COVID-19. Assay: immunoSEQ multiplex PCR; the TCRdb copy retains only in-frame clones and omits some. The sample holds some 170,000 clones, around 76% seen once. The specimen sequenced was peripheral blood. Receptor source: a woman aged 65 to 85 with acute or convalescent COVID-19. Each CDR3 is given with its conserved first and last residue. D genes are given only for firm matches. For some rows the clone size is stated as once, few or many, or as a class when expanded; others skip it.

clone size,J gene,D gene,V gene,CDR3 DNA,CDR3 protein
.,TRBJ1-4,TRBD1,TRBV9,TGTGCCAGCAGCGTAGGGGCAGGGGGCTATGAAAAACTGTTTTTT,CASSVGAGGYEKLFF
.,TRBJ2-2,.,TRBV19,TGTGCCAGGCACCCGGTCGTTTTTGGTACCACCGGGGAGCTGTTTTTT,CARHPVVFGTTGELFF
.,TRBJ2-7,TRBD1,TRBV27,TGTGCCAGCAGTAAAGGGACAGGGGGACTCGAGCAGTACTTC,CASSKGTGGLEQYF
.,TRBJ2-5,.,TRBV29-1,TGCAGCGTGACCGAACTAGCTGCGACCCAGTACTTC,CSVTELAATQYF
.,TRBJ2-7,TRBD2,TRBV6-2/TRBV6-3,TGTGCCAGCAGTGACTCTGGGCTAGCGGGGAGGAGCTCCTACGAGCAGTACTTC,CASSDSGLAGRSSYEQYF
many,TRBJ2-3,.,TRBV2,TGTGCCAGCAACCTGGCTCCCCTCACAGATACGCAGTATTTT,CASNLAPLTDTQYF
.,TRBJ2-3,TRBD1,TRBV6-4,TGTGCCAGCAGTGACCGGCCAGGGGGTACAGATACGCAGTATTTT,CASSDRPGGTDTQYF
.,TRBJ1-2,TRBD1,TRBV6-5,TGTGCCAGCGGGTCAAAGGGGGCGCGCGGCTACACCTTC,CASGSKGARGYTF
.,TRBJ1-1,.,TRBV30,TGTGCCTGGGGGGGGCAGGCTGAAGCTTTCTTT,CAWGGQAEAFF
few,TRBJ2-6,.,TRBV29-1,TGCAGCGCCCGTACAGGTTTCAACTCTGGGGCCAACGTCCTGACTTTC,CSARTGFNSGANVLTF
.,TRBJ1-2,TRBD1,TRBV11-2,TGTGCCAGCAGCTTACAGGGGGCTGGCTATGGCTACACCTTC,CASSLQGAGYGYTF
.,TRBJ1-2,.,TRBV5-1,TGCGCCAGCAGCTTGTATACTAACTATGGCTACACCTTC,CASSLYTNYGYTF
.,TRBJ1-2,.,TRBV28,TGTGCCAGCAGTTTAGGAGGGGCTGGCTATGGCTACACCTTC,CASSLGGAGYGYTF
.,TRBJ2-3,.,TRBV19,TGTGCCAGTTCTCCTCACGGAGGCACAGATACGCAGTATTTT,CASSPHGGTDTQYF
.,TRBJ2-1,.,TRBV29-1,TGTGTCCTTAGGAGCTCCTACAATGAGCAGTTCTTC,CVLRSSYNEQFF
once,TRBJ2-7,TRBD2,TRBV27,TGTGCCAGCAGTTTAAGAGCGGGAGGATTCCACGAGCAGTACTTC,CASSLRAGGFHEQYF
.,TRBJ1-1,.,TRBV6-5,TGTGCCAGCAGTTACTCGGCAGGGCGGAACACTGAAGCTTTCTTT,CASSYSAGRNTEAFF
once,TRBJ1-5,.,TRBV30,TGTGCCTGCCGGAGTGTATATGATCCGGGAAAAACGAGCAATCAGCCCCAGCATTTT,CACRSVYDPGKTSNQPQHF
.,TRBJ2-1,.,TRBV21-1,TGTGCCAGCAGCAAAGAGCTAGCGGGGGGCCCATTGAATGAGCAGTTCTTC,CASSKELAGGPLNEQFF
.,TRBJ2-1,TRBD2,TRBV28,TGTGCCAGCAGGCCGGCTCGTTGGACTAGCGGGAACAATGAGCAGTTCTTC,CASRPARWTSGNNEQFF
.,TRBJ1-1,.,TRBV12-5,TGTGCTAGTGGTTTGGTACTGGGGGGAATGCTCACTGAAGCTTTCTTT,CASGLVLGGMLTEAFF
.,TRBJ2-2,TRBD2,TRBV20-1,TGCAGTGCTAGTGGGGGACTAGCGGGAGGACGTAGCGGGGAGCTGTTTTTT,CSASGGLAGGRSGELFF
.,TRBJ2-3,.,TRBV11-2,TGTGCCAGCAGCTCGAGGGCGGTAGATACGCAGTATTTT,CASSSRAVDTQYF
.,TRBJ1-1,.,TRBV3-1/TRBV3-2,TGTGCCAGCAGCCAAGGTAAGGGGAGGGAAACTGAAGCTTTCTTT,CASSQGKGRETEAFF
.,TRBJ2-2,TRBD1,TRBV7-3,TGTGCCAGCAGCCTGGGACAGGGTCCGAACACCGGGGAGCTGTTTTTT,CASSLGQGPNTGELFF
.,TRBJ1-5,.,TRBV28,TGTGCCAGCAGTTTAGATATACAGGAGGGTCAGCCCCAGCATTTT,CASSLDIQEGQPQHF
.,TRBJ2-2,.,TRBV18,TGTGCCAGCTCGGAGGCCGGGGAGCTGTTTTTT,CASSEAGELFF
.,TRBJ2-5,TRBD2,TRBV12-3/TRBV12-4,TGTGCCAGCACCCCCCGACTAGCAGAGACCCAGTACTTC,CASTPRLAETQYF
.,TRBJ2-2,.,TRBV7-7,TGTGCTAGCAGCTTATCGACAGAAGCCGGGGAGCTGTTTTTT,CASSLSTEAGELFF
.,TRBJ2-3,.,TRBV15,TGTGCCACCAGCAGAGTAGGGAGGATCCAGTCCTCCACAGATACGCAGTATTTT,CATSRVGRIQSSTDTQYF
.,TRBJ2-7,TRBD1,TRBV29-1,TGCAGCGTTACAGGGGGCGCATCCCTCTCCTACGAGCAGTACTTC,CSVTGGASLSYEQYF
.,TRBJ2-5,.,TRBV3-1/TRBV3-2,TGTGCCAGCAGCCAAGCGGGAGAGACCCAGTACTTC,CASSQAGETQYF
few,TRBJ2-1,.,TRBV5-1,TGCGCCAGCAGCTTGTCCCCCGGGGGTGAGCAGTTCTTC,CASSLSPGGEQFF
.,TRBJ1-4,TRBD1,TRBV2,TGTGCCAGCAGAGGACAGGGTTTGATGGAAAAACTGTTTTTT,CASRGQGLMEKLFF
.,TRBJ2-1,TRBD2,TRBV11-3,TGTGCCAGCAGCCTGACTAGCGGGAGATACAATGAGCAGTTCTTC,CASSLTSGRYNEQFF
.,TRBJ2-3,TRBD2,TRBV24-1,TGTGCCACCAGTGATCCGGGACTAGCGGGAGTAACAGATACGCAGTATTTT,CATSDPGLAGVTDTQYF
.,TRBJ2-1,.,TRBV11-2,TGTGCCAGCAGAAACCCGGGCAGGGTGGGCAATGAGCAGTTCTTC,CASRNPGRVGNEQFF
.,TRBJ1-1,TRBD1,TRBV5-1,TGCGCCAGCAGATCTGGGACAGGGACCATGAACACTGAAGCTTTCTTT,CASRSGTGTMNTEAFF
.,TRBJ2-7,.,TRBV21-1,TGTGCCAGCCCGAGGGACTCTTGGGTCTACGAGCAGTACTTC,CASPRDSWVYEQYF
.,TRBJ2-7,.,TRBV4-3,TGCGCCAGCAGCCAAGGTCCGTACGAGCAGTACTTC,CASSQGPYEQYF
.,TRBJ1-2,TRBD1,TRBV28,TGTGCCAGCAGTTCCCCGGGACAGGGGGAGAGGAACTATGGCTACACCTTC,CASSSPGQGERNYGYTF